These T cell receptor beta chains were read from a single sample in a study of cytomegalovirus exposure and HLA in healthy donors. Using immunoSEQ multiplex PCR, the repertoire was profiled, and TCRdb retains in-frame clones only, with some absent. The table has 140,000 to 150,000 clones, over 75% seen once. The source material was PBMCs. These receptors all stem from a man between 35 and 55 years old in good health and CMV-seronegative. Each CDR3 is given with its conserved first and last residue. Fields, in order: D gene, J gene, clone size, V gene, CDR3 protein, CDR3 DNA. A D gene is named only where the DNA matches it firmly. A clone size is listed for some rows: how often the clone was seen (once, few, many), or a class if it is expanded.

d_call: TRBD2
j_call: TRBJ2-5
clone_size: .
v_call: TRBV7-3
cdr3_aa: CASSPGRGYQETQYF
cdr3_nt: TGTGCCAGCAGCCCCGGGAGGGGGTACCAAGAGACCCAGTACTTC

d_call: TRBD1
j_call: TRBJ1-3
clone_size: .
v_call: TRBV28
cdr3_aa: CASTGTIAGQWRNTIYF
cdr3_nt: TGTGCCAGCACCGGGACCATTGCGGGACAGTGGAGAAACACCATATATTTT

d_call: .
j_call: TRBJ1-1
clone_size: .
v_call: TRBV10-3
cdr3_aa: CAISESTVSGDTEAFF
cdr3_nt: TGTGCCATCAGTGAGTCGACGGTATCAGGCGACACTGAAGCTTTCTTT

d_call: TRBD1
j_call: TRBJ2-4
clone_size: .
v_call: TRBV2
cdr3_aa: CASSERRTGDLAKNIQYF
cdr3_nt: TGTGCCAGCAGTGAAAGAAGGACAGGAGATCTAGCCAAAAACATTCAGTACTTC

d_call: .
j_call: TRBJ1-5
clone_size: .
v_call: TRBV6-4
cdr3_aa: CASPVRQVDCNQPQHF
cdr3_nt: TGTGCCAGCCCCGTGAGACAGGTCGATTGTAATCAGCCCCAGCATTTT

d_call: TRBD2
j_call: TRBJ2-3
clone_size: .
v_call: TRBV2
cdr3_aa: CANVLAESTDTQYF
cdr3_nt: TGTGCCAACGTCCTAGCGGAAAGCACAGATACGCAGTATTTT

d_call: TRBD2
j_call: TRBJ2-7
clone_size: .
v_call: TRBV7-9
cdr3_aa: CASSLGGSDYEQYF
cdr3_nt: TGTGCCAGCAGCTTAGGCGGGAGCGATTACGAGCAGTACTTC

d_call: .
j_call: TRBJ2-5
clone_size: .
v_call: TRBV5-1
cdr3_aa: CASSLDPGVNLETQYF
cdr3_nt: TGCGCCAGCAGCTTGGATCCGGGGGTCAACCTAGAGACCCAGTACTTC

d_call: .
j_call: TRBJ2-3
clone_size: .
v_call: TRBV5-6
cdr3_aa: CASSLALYGDEDTQYF
cdr3_nt: TGTGCCAGCAGCTTGGCATTATACGGGGATGAAGATACGCAGTATTTT

d_call: TRBD2
j_call: TRBJ2-7
clone_size: .
v_call: TRBV4-1
cdr3_aa: CASSQGTSGLSYEQYF
cdr3_nt: TGCGCCAGCAGCCAAGGGACTAGCGGTCTCTCCTACGAGCAGTACTTC

d_call: TRBD1
j_call: TRBJ1-5
clone_size: .
v_call: TRBV6-1
cdr3_aa: CASSEKGQGSNQPQHF
cdr3_nt: TGTGCCAGCAGTGAAAAGGGACAGGGAAGCAATCAGCCCCAGCATTTT

d_call: TRBD2
j_call: TRBJ2-7
clone_size: .
v_call: TRBV27
cdr3_aa: CASSYREGYEQYF
cdr3_nt: TGTGCCAGCAGTTATCGGGAGGGCTACGAGCAGTACTTC

d_call: TRBD1
j_call: TRBJ2-1
clone_size: .
v_call: TRBV4-1
cdr3_aa: CASSHRQGAYNEQFF
cdr3_nt: TGCGCCAGCAGCCACCGACAGGGCGCCTACAATGAGCAGTTCTTC

d_call: .
j_call: TRBJ1-2
clone_size: once
v_call: TRBV28
cdr3_aa: CASRTQGREYGYTF
cdr3_nt: TGTGCCAGCAGAACTCAGGGGAGGGAGTATGGCTACACCTTC

d_call: .
j_call: TRBJ2-7
clone_size: .
v_call: TRBV25-1
cdr3_aa: CATAGREQYF
cdr3_nt: TGTGCCACCGCAGGGAGGGAGCAGTACTTC

d_call: TRBD2
j_call: TRBJ2-7
clone_size: .
v_call: TRBV10-3
cdr3_aa: CAISELSTSGTYEQYF
cdr3_nt: TGTGCCATCAGTGAGTTAAGCACTAGCGGGACGTACGAGCAGTACTTC

d_call: TRBD1
j_call: TRBJ2-3
clone_size: .
v_call: TRBV7-8
cdr3_aa: CASSPRTGIYTDTQYF
cdr3_nt: TGTGCCAGCAGCCCAAGGACAGGGATTTACACAGATACGCAGTATTTT

d_call: .
j_call: TRBJ1-2
clone_size: .
v_call: TRBV4-1
cdr3_aa: CASSQVPRNYGYTF
cdr3_nt: TGCGCCAGCAGCCAAGTTCCCAGGAACTATGGCTACACCTTC

d_call: TRBD2
j_call: TRBJ2-1
clone_size: few
v_call: TRBV19
cdr3_aa: CASATGLAGYNEQFF
cdr3_nt: TGTGCCAGTGCCACGGGGCTAGCGGGGTACAATGAGCAGTTCTTC

d_call: .
j_call: TRBJ2-6
clone_size: .
v_call: TRBV7-9
cdr3_aa: CASSLGHSGANGLTF
cdr3_nt: TGTGCCAGCAGCTTAGGGCACTCTGGGGCCAACGGCCTGACTTTC

d_call: .
j_call: TRBJ1-2
clone_size: .
v_call: TRBV4-1
cdr3_aa: CASSQVNSGANYGYTF
cdr3_nt: TGCGCCAGCAGCCAAGTTAACTCGGGGGCTAACTATGGCTACACCTTC

d_call: TRBD2
j_call: TRBJ2-5
clone_size: .
v_call: TRBV13
cdr3_aa: CASCLAGGSETQYF
cdr3_nt: TGTGCCAGCTGCTTAGCGGGGGGGTCGGAGACCCAGTACTTC

d_call: TRBD1
j_call: TRBJ2-2
clone_size: .
v_call: TRBV19
cdr3_aa: CASSEDRGAGELFF
cdr3_nt: TGTGCCAGTAGTGAAGACAGGGGCGCCGGGGAGCTGTTTTTT

d_call: .
j_call: TRBJ1-6
clone_size: .
v_call: TRBV27
cdr3_aa: CASSQTQVAPLHF
cdr3_nt: TGTGCCAGCAGCCAGACGCAGGTTGCACCCCTCCACTTT

d_call: .
j_call: TRBJ1-5
clone_size: .
v_call: TRBV5-5
cdr3_aa: CASSLAGGNQPQHF
cdr3_nt: TGTGCCAGCAGCTTGGCGGGGGGCAATCAGCCCCAGCATTTT

d_call: TRBD1
j_call: TRBJ1-2
clone_size: .
v_call: TRBV28
cdr3_aa: CASSAGGNGGYGYTF
cdr3_nt: TGTGCCAGCAGTGCAGGGGGCAATGGAGGCTATGGCTACACCTTC

d_call: TRBD1
j_call: TRBJ1-2
clone_size: .
v_call: TRBV5-5
cdr3_aa: CASSPAVGTDYGYTF
cdr3_nt: TGTGCCAGCAGCCCGGCCGTAGGGACAGACTATGGCTACACCTTC

d_call: .
j_call: TRBJ2-6
clone_size: .
v_call: TRBV5-1
cdr3_aa: CASSFSLLAGANGLTF
cdr3_nt: TGCGCCAGCAGCTTTTCACTTCTGGCTGGGGCCAACGGCCTGACTTTC

d_call: .
j_call: TRBJ2-7
clone_size: .
v_call: TRBV11-2
cdr3_aa: CASSLRGGEQYF
cdr3_nt: TGTGCCAGCAGCCTTAGGGGGGGTGAGCAGTACTTC

d_call: .
j_call: TRBJ2-7
clone_size: .
v_call: TRBV29-1
cdr3_aa: CSVAGDSYEQYF
cdr3_nt: TGCAGCGTTGCCGGGGACTCCTACGAGCAGTACTTC

d_call: .
j_call: TRBJ2-2
clone_size: .
v_call: TRBV6-1
cdr3_aa: CASTEGDDTGELFF
cdr3_nt: TGTGCCAGCACCGAGGGGGATGACACCGGGGAGCTGTTTTTT

d_call: .
j_call: TRBJ2-5
clone_size: .
v_call: TRBV4-1
cdr3_aa: CASSQESRGSIKETQYF
cdr3_nt: TGCGCCAGCAGCCAAGAATCCCGCGGTAGTATAAAAGAGACCCAGTACTTC

d_call: .
j_call: TRBJ2-5
clone_size: .
v_call: TRBV9
cdr3_aa: CASSVGLQETQYF
cdr3_nt: TGTGCCAGCAGCGTCGGACTCCAAGAGACCCAGTACTTC

d_call: .
j_call: TRBJ2-5
clone_size: .
v_call: TRBV27
cdr3_aa: CASASDSALLETQYF
cdr3_nt: TGTGCCAGCGCCAGCGATTCCGCCCTTCTAGAGACCCAGTACTTC

d_call: .
j_call: TRBJ1-1
clone_size: .
v_call: TRBV9
cdr3_aa: CASTLRGGVTEAFF
cdr3_nt: TGTGCCAGCACCCTAAGAGGCGGGGTCACTGAAGCTTTCTTT

d_call: .
j_call: TRBJ2-2
clone_size: .
v_call: TRBV6-6
cdr3_aa: CASSDTDPTGELFF
cdr3_nt: TGTGCCAGCAGCGACACCGATCCCACCGGGGAGCTGTTTTTT

d_call: .
j_call: TRBJ1-6
clone_size: .
v_call: TRBV19
cdr3_aa: CASTITGSYNSPLHF
cdr3_nt: TGTGCCAGTACTATAACAGGCTCCTATAATTCACCCCTCCACTTT

d_call: .
j_call: TRBJ2-1
clone_size: .
v_call: TRBV25-1
cdr3_aa: CASSELMGPSYNEQFF
cdr3_nt: TGTGCCAGCAGTGAATTGATGGGGCCCTCCTACAATGAGCAGTTCTTC

d_call: TRBD2
j_call: TRBJ2-3
clone_size: once
v_call: TRBV6-4
cdr3_aa: CASSALAGEPPDTQYF
cdr3_nt: TGTGCCAGCAGTGCCTTAGCGGGAGAACCCCCAGATACGCAGTATTTT

d_call: TRBD1
j_call: TRBJ2-2
clone_size: .
v_call: TRBV5-4
cdr3_aa: CASSRDRVWGGELFF
cdr3_nt: TGTGCCAGCAGCCGTGACAGGGTTTGGGGCGGGGAGCTGTTTTTT

d_call: .
j_call: TRBJ2-1
clone_size: .
v_call: TRBV7-9
cdr3_aa: CASSYLPAPYNEQFF
cdr3_nt: TGTGCCAGCAGCTACCTCCCCGCGCCGTACAATGAGCAGTTCTTC

d_call: .
j_call: TRBJ1-2
clone_size: once
v_call: TRBV6-5
cdr3_aa: CASSNGHFNYGYTF
cdr3_nt: TGTGCCAGCAGCAACGGACACTTTAACTATGGCTACACCTTC

d_call: .
j_call: TRBJ2-3
clone_size: few
v_call: TRBV9
cdr3_aa: CASSDRPGASTDTQYF
cdr3_nt: TGTGCCAGCAGCGACCGTCCGGGAGCTAGCACAGATACGCAGTATTTT

d_call: .
j_call: TRBJ2-2
clone_size: few
v_call: TRBV4-1
cdr3_aa: CARNRDKNTGELFF
cdr3_nt: TGCGCCAGGAACCGGGACAAAAACACCGGGGAGCTGTTTTTT

d_call: .
j_call: TRBJ2-7
clone_size: few
v_call: TRBV7-8
cdr3_aa: CASSLGTPEGYEQYF
cdr3_nt: TGTGCCAGCAGCCTCGGGACTCCAGAAGGCTACGAGCAGTACTTC

d_call: .
j_call: TRBJ2-1
clone_size: .
v_call: TRBV25-1
cdr3_aa: CASSESGDHNEQFF
cdr3_nt: TGTGCCAGCAGTGAATCGGGGGACCACAATGAGCAGTTCTTC

d_call: TRBD2
j_call: TRBJ2-3
clone_size: .
v_call: TRBV19
cdr3_aa: CASSLVAGLTDTQYF
cdr3_nt: TGTGCCAGTAGTCTGGTAGCGGGACTTACAGATACGCAGTATTTT

d_call: .
j_call: TRBJ1-1
clone_size: .
v_call: TRBV4-3
cdr3_aa: CASSQDLQGLNTEAFF
cdr3_nt: TGCGCCAGCAGCCAAGATTTGCAGGGGTTGAACACTGAAGCTTTCTTT

d_call: TRBD1
j_call: TRBJ1-5
clone_size: .
v_call: TRBV4-1
cdr3_aa: CASSRGQGSPGPQHF
cdr3_nt: TGCGCCAGCAGTCGCGGACAGGGGAGCCCAGGGCCCCAGCATTTT

d_call: .
j_call: TRBJ2-7
clone_size: .
v_call: TRBV27
cdr3_aa: CASSLTPSRSSYEQYF
cdr3_nt: TGTGCCAGCAGTTTAACGCCGTCGAGGAGCTCCTACGAGCAGTACTTC

d_call: .
j_call: TRBJ2-7
clone_size: once
v_call: TRBV7-9
cdr3_aa: CSSSTTRVDTNYEQYF
cdr3_nt: TGTTCCAGCAGCACAACCAGGGTGGATACGAACTACGAGCAGTACTTC

d_call: TRBD1
j_call: TRBJ2-7
clone_size: .
v_call: TRBV29-1
cdr3_aa: CSVWDSPYEQYF
cdr3_nt: TGCAGCGTTTGGGACAGTCCCTACGAGCAGTACTTC

d_call: TRBD1
j_call: TRBJ2-3
clone_size: .
v_call: TRBV5-1
cdr3_aa: CASSATDRGTDTQYF
cdr3_nt: TGCGCCAGCAGCGCAACGGACAGGGGCACAGATACGCAGTATTTT